This T cell receptor beta chain was documented in a study of CD8 T cells in ankylosing spondylitis. MiXCR, run by TCRdb on the 5' RACE reads, gives a single entry per CDR3 protein. The table records more than 400,000 distinct CDR3 sequences, 5.3% of them present only once. Germline lookup yields CDR1 SGHVS and CDR2 FQNEAQ. J lost 5 bases, V lost 5 bases, and 7 bases had no gene match. The CDR3 is 15 residues long. This clonotype was seen at least ten times. Its target is unknown. Findings and limits, study-wide: Typical of ankylosing spondylitis blood, it appeared, was a TCR beta motif of eight highly homologous variants. Within peripheral blood, clones linked to disease were CD8+ and relatively rare.

The specimen was blood, either unsorted or a sorted T cell fraction (not recorded which). The chain couples TRBV7-8 to TRBJ1-5; 9 positions agree with TRBD1. The clonotype was recovered from a male donor with ankylosing spondylitis. The CDR3 region is CASSTRDREYQPQHF. As DNA, the CDR3 is TGTGCCAGCAGCACCAGGGACAGGGAATATCAGCCCCAGCATTTT.